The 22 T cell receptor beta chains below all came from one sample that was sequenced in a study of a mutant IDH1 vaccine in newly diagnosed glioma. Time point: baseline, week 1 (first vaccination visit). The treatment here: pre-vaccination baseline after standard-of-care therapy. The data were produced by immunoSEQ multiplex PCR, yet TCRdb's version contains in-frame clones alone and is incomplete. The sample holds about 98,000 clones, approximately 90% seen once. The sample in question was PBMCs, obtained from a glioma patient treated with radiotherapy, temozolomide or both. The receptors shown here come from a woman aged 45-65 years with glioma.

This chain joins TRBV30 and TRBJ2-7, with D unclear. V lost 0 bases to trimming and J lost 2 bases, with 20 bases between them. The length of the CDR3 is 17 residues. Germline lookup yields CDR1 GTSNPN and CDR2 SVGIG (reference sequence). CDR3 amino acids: CAWSVRRLSSRAYEQYF. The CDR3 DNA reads TGTGCCTGGAGTGTAAGGCGTCTGTCGTCACGAGCCTACGAGCAGTACTTC.

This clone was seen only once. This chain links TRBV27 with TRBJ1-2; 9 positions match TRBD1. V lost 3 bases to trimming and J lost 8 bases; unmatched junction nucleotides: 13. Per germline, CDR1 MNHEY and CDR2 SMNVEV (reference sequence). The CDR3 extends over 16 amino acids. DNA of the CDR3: TGTGCCAGCAGTTTCGGGACAGGGTTTGGTTTTGGGGGCTACACCTTC. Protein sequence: CASSFGTGFGFGGYTF.

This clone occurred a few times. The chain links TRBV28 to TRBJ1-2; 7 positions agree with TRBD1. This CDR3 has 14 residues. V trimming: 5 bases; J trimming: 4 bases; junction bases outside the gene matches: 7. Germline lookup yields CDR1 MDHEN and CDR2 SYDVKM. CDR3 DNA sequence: TGTGCCAGCAGTCAAGGGACAGCGAGCTATGGCTACACCTTC. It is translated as CASSQGTASYGYTF.

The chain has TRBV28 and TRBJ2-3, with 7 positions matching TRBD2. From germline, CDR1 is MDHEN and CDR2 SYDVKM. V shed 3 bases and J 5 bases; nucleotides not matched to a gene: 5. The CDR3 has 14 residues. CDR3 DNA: TGTGCCAGCAGTTTGAGACTAGCCGGAGATACGCAGTATTTT. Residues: CASSLRLAGDTQYF. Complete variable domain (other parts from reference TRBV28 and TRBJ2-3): DVKVTQSSRYLVKRTGEKVFLECVQDMDHENMFWYRQDPGLGLRLIYFSYDVKMKEKGDIPEGYSVSREKKERFSLILESASTNQTSMYLCASSLRLAGDTQYFGPGTRLTVL.

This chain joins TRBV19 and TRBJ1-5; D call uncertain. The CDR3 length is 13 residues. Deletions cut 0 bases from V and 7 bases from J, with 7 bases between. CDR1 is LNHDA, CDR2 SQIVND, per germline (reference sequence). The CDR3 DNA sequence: TGTGCCAGTAGTATAGATCGGTGGCAGCCCCAGCATTTT. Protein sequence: CASSIDRWQPQHF.

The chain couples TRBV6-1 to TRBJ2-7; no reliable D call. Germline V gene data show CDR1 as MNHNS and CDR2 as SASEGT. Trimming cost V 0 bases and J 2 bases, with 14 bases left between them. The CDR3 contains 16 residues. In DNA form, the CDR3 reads TGTGCCAGCAGTGAAGCGCCCTGGTACAGTGCCTACGAGCAGTACTTC. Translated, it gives CASSEAPWYSAYEQYF.

The CDR3 region has the DNA TGTGCCAGCTCACCCGGTGGGAGTGATCAGCCCCAGCATTTT. This sequence encodes CASSPGGSDQPQHF. The V gene is TRBV18, the J gene TRBJ1-5; D not resolved. Per germline, CDR1 KGHSH and CDR2 LQKENI. The CDR3 totals 14 residues. Between the trimmed V and J ends, which lost 3 bases and 5 bases, there was a span of 11 bases.

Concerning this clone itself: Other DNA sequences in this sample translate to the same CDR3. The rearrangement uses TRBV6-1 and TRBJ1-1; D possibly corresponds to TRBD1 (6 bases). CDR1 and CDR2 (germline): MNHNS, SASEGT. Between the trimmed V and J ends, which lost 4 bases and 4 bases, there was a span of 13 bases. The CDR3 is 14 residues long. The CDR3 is CASSALQGSTEAFF. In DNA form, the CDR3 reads TGTGCCAGCAGTGCCCTCCAGGGGAGCACTGAAGCTTTCTTT.

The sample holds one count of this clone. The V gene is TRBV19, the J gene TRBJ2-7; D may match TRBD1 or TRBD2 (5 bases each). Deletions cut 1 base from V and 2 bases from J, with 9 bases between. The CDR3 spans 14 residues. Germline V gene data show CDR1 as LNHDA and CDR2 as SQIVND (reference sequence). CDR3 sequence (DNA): TGTGCCAGTAGTATAGCGGGACCTGCCTACGAGCAGTACTTC. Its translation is CASSIAGPAYEQYF.

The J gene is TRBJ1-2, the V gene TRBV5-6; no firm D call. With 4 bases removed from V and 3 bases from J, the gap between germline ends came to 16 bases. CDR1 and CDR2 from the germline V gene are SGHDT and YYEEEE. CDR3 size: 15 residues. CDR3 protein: CASSPVVGEDYGYTF. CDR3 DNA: TGTGCCAGCAGCCCCGTAGTTGGGGAGGACTATGGCTACACCTTC.

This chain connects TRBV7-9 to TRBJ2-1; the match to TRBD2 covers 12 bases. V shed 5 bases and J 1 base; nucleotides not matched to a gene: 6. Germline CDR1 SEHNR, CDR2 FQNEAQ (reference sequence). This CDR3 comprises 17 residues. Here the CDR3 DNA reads TGTGCCAGCAGCCCCCAAGGGACTAGCGGGTCCTACAATGAGCAGTTCTTC. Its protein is CASSPQGTSGSYNEQFF.

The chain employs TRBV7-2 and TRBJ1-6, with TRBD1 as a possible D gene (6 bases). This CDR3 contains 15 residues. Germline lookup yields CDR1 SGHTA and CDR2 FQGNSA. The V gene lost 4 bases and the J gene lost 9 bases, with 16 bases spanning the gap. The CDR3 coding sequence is TGTGCCAGCAGCTCGCAGGGGCCCTTCGGTTCACCCCTCCACTTT. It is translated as CASSSQGPFGSPLHF. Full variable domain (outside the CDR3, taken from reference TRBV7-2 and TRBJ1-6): GAGVSQSPSNKVTEKGKDVELRCDPISGHTALYWYRQSLGQGLEFLIYFQGNSAPDKSGLPSDRFSAERTGGSVSTLTIQRTQQEDSAVYLCASSSQGPFGSPLHFGNGTRLTVT.

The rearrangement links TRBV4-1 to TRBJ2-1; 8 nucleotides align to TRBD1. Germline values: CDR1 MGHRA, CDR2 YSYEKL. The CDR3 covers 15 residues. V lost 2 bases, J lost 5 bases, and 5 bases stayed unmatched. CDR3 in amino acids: CASSQPDRGNNEQFF. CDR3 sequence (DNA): TGCGCCAGCAGCCAACCCGACAGGGGAAACAATGAGCAGTTCTTC.

CDR3 sequence reads: CASSPSDREVGYTF. The CDR3 nucleotides are TGTGCCAGCAGTCCCTCCGACAGGGAGGTTGGCTACACCTTC. The chain joins TRBV28 to TRBJ1-2; 7 bases are shared with TRBD1. The CDR3 length is 14 residues. V dropped 5 bases and J dropped 7; count of bases not matched to a gene: 10. Germline CDR1 is MDHEN and CDR2 is SYDVKM.

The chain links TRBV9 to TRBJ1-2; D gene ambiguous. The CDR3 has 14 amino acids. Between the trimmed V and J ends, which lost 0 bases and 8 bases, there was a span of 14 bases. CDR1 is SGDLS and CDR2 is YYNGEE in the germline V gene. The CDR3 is CASSVATREGGYTF. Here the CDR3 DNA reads TGTGCCAGCAGCGTAGCTACCCGAGAGGGCGGCTACACCTTC.

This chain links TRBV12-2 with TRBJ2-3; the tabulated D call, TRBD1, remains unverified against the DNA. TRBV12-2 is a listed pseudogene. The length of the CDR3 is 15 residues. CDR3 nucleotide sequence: TGTGCAAGTCGCGGAAGACAGGGGGCAACTGATACGCAGTATTTT. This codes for CASRGRQGATDTQYF.

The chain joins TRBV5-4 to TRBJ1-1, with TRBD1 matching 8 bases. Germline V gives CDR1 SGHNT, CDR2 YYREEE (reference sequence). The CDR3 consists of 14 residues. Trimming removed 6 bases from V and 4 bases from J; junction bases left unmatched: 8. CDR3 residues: CASNNPTGVTEAFF. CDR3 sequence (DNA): TGTGCCAGCAACAACCCGACAGGGGTCACTGAAGCTTTCTTT.

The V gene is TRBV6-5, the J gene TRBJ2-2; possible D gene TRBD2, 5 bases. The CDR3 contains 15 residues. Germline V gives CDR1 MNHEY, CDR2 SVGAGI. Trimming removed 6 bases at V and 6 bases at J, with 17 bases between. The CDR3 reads CASRRAMALPGELFF. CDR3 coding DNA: TGTGCCAGCAGGCGGGCTATGGCTTTGCCCGGGGAGCTGTTTTTT.

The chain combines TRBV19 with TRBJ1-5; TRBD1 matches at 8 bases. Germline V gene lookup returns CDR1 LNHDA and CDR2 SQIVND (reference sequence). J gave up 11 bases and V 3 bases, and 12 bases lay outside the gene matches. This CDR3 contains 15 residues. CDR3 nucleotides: TGTGCCAGTAGTATTAACGGGGGGCAGGGGGCGGCCCAGCATTTT. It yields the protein CASSINGGQGAAQHF.

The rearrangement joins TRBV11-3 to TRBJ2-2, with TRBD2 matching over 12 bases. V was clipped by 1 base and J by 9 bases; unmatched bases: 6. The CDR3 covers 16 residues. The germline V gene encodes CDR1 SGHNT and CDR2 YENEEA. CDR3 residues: CASSLGATSGSRELFF. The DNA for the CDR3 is TGTGCCAGCAGCTTAGGTGCGACTAGCGGGAGCCGGGAGCTGTTTTTT.

In DNA, the CDR3 is TGCGCCAGCAGCCGTGAGAACGAGCAGTACTTC. It yields the protein CASSRENEQYF. V and J are TRBV10-2 and TRBJ2-7; D is unclear. The CDR3 length is 11 residues. The germline V gene has CDR1 WSHSY and CDR2 SAAADI. V was shortened by 6 bases and J by 5 bases, with 8 bases between the two germline ends.

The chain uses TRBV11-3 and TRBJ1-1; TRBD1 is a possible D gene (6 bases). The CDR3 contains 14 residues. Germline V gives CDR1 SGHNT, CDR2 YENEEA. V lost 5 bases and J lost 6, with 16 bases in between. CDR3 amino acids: CASSPGGGSSEAFF. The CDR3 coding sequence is TGTGCCAGCAGCCCGGGGGGCGGGAGTTCTGAAGCTTTCTTT.